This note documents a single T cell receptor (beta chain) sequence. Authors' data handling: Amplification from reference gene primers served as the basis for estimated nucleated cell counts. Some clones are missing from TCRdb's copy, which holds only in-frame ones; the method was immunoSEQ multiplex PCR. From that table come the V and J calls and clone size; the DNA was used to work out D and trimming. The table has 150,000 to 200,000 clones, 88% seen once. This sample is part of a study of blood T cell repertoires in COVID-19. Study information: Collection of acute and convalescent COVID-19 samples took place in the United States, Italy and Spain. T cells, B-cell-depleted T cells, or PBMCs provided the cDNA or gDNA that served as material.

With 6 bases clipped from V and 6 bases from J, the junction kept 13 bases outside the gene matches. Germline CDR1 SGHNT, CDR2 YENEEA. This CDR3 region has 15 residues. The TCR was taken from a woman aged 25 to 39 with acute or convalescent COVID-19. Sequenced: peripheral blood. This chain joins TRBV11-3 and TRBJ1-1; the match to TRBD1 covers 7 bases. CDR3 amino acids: CASRRNRDSAAEAFF. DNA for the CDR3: TGTGCCAGCAGACGTAACCGGGACAGTGCCGCTGAAGCTTTCTTT.